This T cell receptor (beta chain) derives from a study of shared clonotypes between healthy human individuals. Germline CDR1 MNHEY, CDR2 SMNVEV (reference sequence). This CDR3 contains 16 residues. Losses at the gene ends were 3 bases for V and 4 bases for J; bases not matched to a gene: 6. It was CD45RO-negative cells, positively selected for CCR7, that made up naive CD8 cells, with terminally differentiated effector memory CD45RA+ cells excluded. Donors comprised only Caucasian adults living in Nashville, Tennessee. Assay used: immunoSEQ multiplex PCR; TCRdb lists only in-frame clones, some missing. The data hold hundreds of thousands of clones, with around 96% observed a single time. Concerning this clone: The antigen is unknown.

Study-wide findings and caveats: Large sequencing depth failed to make sorted-subset sequencing complete, rarefaction showed. Among non-shared clonotypes, generation probabilities were lower than among those shared by all four donors. When naive CD4 clonotypes were compared across a few donors, 5% to 5.5% were shared.

Sequencing input: naive CD8+ T cells sorted from blood. The chain couples TRBV27 to TRBJ2-7; 13 bases are shared with TRBD2. The source is a man under 40 in good health. CDR3 residues: CASSFGLAGARYEQYF. The CDR3 nucleotides are TGTGCCAGCAGTTTCGGACTAGCGGGAGCGCGGTACGAGCAGTACTTC.